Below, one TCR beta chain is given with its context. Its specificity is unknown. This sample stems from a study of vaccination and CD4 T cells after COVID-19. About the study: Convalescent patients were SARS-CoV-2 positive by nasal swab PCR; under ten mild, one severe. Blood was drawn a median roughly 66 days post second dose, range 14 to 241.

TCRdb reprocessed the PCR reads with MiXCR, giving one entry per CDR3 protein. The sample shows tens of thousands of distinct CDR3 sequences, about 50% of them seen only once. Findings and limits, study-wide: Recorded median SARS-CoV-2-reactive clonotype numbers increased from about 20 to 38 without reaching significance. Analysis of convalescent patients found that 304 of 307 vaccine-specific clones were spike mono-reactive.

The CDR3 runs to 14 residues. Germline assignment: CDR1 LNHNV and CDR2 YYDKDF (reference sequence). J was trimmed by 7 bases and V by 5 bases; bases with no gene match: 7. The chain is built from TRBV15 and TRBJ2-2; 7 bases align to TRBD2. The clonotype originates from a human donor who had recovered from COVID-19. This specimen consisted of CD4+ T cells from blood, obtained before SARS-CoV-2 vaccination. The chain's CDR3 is CATSPIAGVGELFF. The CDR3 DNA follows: TGTGCCACCAGCCCCATTGCGGGAGTCGGGGAGCTGTTTTTT.